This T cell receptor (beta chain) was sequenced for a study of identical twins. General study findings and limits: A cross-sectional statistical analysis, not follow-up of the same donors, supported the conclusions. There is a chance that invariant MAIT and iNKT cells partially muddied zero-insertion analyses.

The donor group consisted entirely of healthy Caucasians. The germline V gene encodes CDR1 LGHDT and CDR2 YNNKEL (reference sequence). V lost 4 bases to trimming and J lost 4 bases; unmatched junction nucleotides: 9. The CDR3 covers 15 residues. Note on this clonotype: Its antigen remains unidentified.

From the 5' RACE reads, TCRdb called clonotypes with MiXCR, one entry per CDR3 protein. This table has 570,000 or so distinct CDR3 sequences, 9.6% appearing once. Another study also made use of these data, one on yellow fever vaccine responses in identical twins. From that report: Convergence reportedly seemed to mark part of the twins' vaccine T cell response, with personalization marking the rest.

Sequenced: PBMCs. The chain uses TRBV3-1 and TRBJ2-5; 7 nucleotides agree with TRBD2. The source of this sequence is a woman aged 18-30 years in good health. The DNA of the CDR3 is TGTGCCAGCAGCCGGCGGGGAGCGGGGAGAGAGACCCAGTACTTC. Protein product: CASSRRGAGRETQYF.